This T cell receptor (beta chain) was identified during a study of PD-1 blockade in classical Hodgkin lymphoma. Study details: Every 2 weeks, patients had 3 mg/kg nivolumab intravenously.

Here immunoSEQ multiplex PCR was the method, and the copy in TCRdb shows in-frame clones only, minus some. Of under 75,000 clones in the sample, around 89% were seen once. Overall study results and limits: Baseline diversity was lower in partial responders and progressors than complete responders. Some patients began nivolumab under 1 year after ASCT. These patients were excluded from later analyses. Relapsed/refractory patients reportedly had the lowest baseline TCR diversity, below newly diagnosed patients, who were below healthy donors.

Brentuximab vedotin exposure varied, and every patient relapsed after autologous stem cell transplantation. The V gene lost 0 bases and the J gene lost 5 bases, with 10 bases spanning the gap. Looked up from germline, CDR1 is SGHVS and CDR2 is FQNEAQ. The CDR3 covers 14 residues. This clone was detected only once. The antigen is not known. This chain links TRBV7-8 with TRBJ1-1; D ambiguous. The starting material was peripheral blood mononuclear cells (PBMCs), obtained before the second cycle of nivolumab. The source of this sequence is a human donor with classical Hodgkin lymphoma. The DNA for the CDR3 is TGTGCCAGCAGCTTAGCATGGGGATCGACTGAAGCTTTCTTT. It yields the protein CASSLAWGSTEAFF.